This T cell receptor beta chain was identified in a study of identical twins. Germline CDR1 reads DFQATT; CDR2 reads SNEGSKA (reference sequence). The length of the CDR3 is 15 residues. V lost 2 bases to trimming and J lost 4 bases; unmatched junction nucleotides: 10. TCRdb processed the 5' RACE reads anew with MiXCR; each CDR3 protein has one entry. The sample has some 590,000 distinct CDR3 sequences; 9.6% are singletons. The data were also submitted as part of a second study, on yellow fever vaccine responses in identical twins.

This TCR was sampled from a woman aged 18-29 years in good health. V gene TRBV20-1 combines with J gene TRBJ1-1, with 7 nucleotides matching TRBD1. The specimen sequenced was PBMCs. The CDR3 reads CSARPSRDRGTEAFF. DNA of the CDR3: TGCAGTGCTAGACCAAGCCGGGACAGAGGCACTGAAGCTTTCTTT.